This is a list of T cell receptor beta chains from one sample in a study of cytomegalovirus exposure and HLA in healthy donors. Generated by immunoSEQ multiplex PCR, the TCRdb table keeps only in-frame clones and is missing some. The sample carries more than 95,000 clones, about three quarters recorded once. The sample was PBMCs. The origin of the receptors is a woman aged 35 to 49 in good health and CMV-seropositive. CDR3s include the opening cysteine and the closing phenylalanine or tryptophan. D genes are given only for firm matches. Rows give clone size only sometimes, using once, few, many, or a class for an expanded clone.

TRBV28	-	TRBJ2-5	TRBD2	CASSFEYSLTSGIYQETQYF	TGTGCCAGCAGTTTCGAATATAGCTTGACTAGCGGAATATACCAAGAGACCCAGTACTTC
TRBV4-2	-	TRBJ1-1	-	CASSQVPGVGTEAFF	TGTGCCAGCAGCCAAGTGCCGGGTGTGGGCACTGAAGCTTTCTTT
TRBV29-1	-	TRBJ2-4	-	CSVERCRDLAKNIQYF	TGCAGCGTTGAAAGATGCAGGGACTTAGCCAAAAACATTCAGTACTTC
TRBV18	once	TRBJ1-3	-	CASSTGRDSGNTIYF	TGTGCCAGCTCCACAGGCCGCGACTCTGGAAACACCATATATTTT
TRBV5-1	-	TRBJ1-4	TRBD1	CASSLGTGAEKLFF	TGCGCCAGCAGCTTAGGGACAGGGGCCGAAAAACTGTTTTTT
TRBV9	-	TRBJ2-1	-	CASSVAGEKVSYNEQFF	TGTGCCAGCAGCGTAGCCGGGGAGAAGGTCTCCTACAATGAGCAGTTCTTC
TRBV28	-	TRBJ1-4	-	CASKEIAASNEKLFF	TGTGCCAGCAAGGAAATTGCGGCCTCTAATGAAAAACTGTTTTTT
TRBV28	-	TRBJ1-3	-	CASSSGQHSGNTIYF	TGTGCCAGCAGTTCAGGACAGCACTCTGGAAACACCATATATTTT
TRBV28	-	TRBJ2-7	-	CASTQYRTEFYEQYF	TGTGCCAGCACACAGTATCGAACAGAATTCTACGAGCAGTACTTC
TRBV7-2	once	TRBJ2-1	TRBD1	CASSPTGTGAYNEQFF	TGTGCCAGCAGCCCCACGGGGACAGGGGCCTACAATGAGCAGTTCTTC
TRBV28	-	TRBJ2-5	TRBD1	CASRRQGRQETQYF	TGTGCCAGCAGGAGACAGGGGCGACAAGAGACCCAGTACTTC
TRBV19	-	TRBJ1-6	TRBD1	CASSKSGQGDDSPLHF	TGTGCCAGTAGTAAATCCGGACAGGGGGACGATTCACCCCTCCACTTT
TRBV19	-	TRBJ2-7	TRBD1	CASRVGTGASYEQYF	TGTGCCAGTAGGGTTGGGACAGGGGCTTCCTACGAGCAGTACTTC
TRBV6-1	-	TRBJ1-1	-	CASTAGGANTEAFF	TGTGCCAGCACCGCCGGGGGAGCGAACACTGAAGCTTTCTTT
TRBV7-7	-	TRBJ2-3	TRBD2	CASSPGTSGTDTQYF	TGTGCCAGCAGCCCCGGGACTAGCGGCACAGATACGCAGTATTTT
TRBV7-2	-	TRBJ2-7	TRBD2	CASSRMASGGPLSYEQYF	TGTGCCAGCAGCAGGATGGCTAGCGGGGGCCCACTGTCCTACGAGCAGTACTTC
TRBV4-2	-	TRBJ2-3	TRBD2	CASSQVGLAGGADTQYF	TGTGCCAGCAGCCAAGTAGGCCTAGCGGGAGGGGCAGATACGCAGTATTTT
TRBV27	-	TRBJ1-5	-	CASSLRGDRGVFWPQHF	-
TRBV2	-	TRBJ1-5	-	CASSEDLGGPQHF	TGTGCCAGCAGTGAAGATTTGGGAGGGCCCCAGCATTTT
TRBV7-3	-	TRBJ2-2	TRBD1	CASSLRAGTAYTGELFF	TGTGCCAGCAGCTTACGCGCCGGGACAGCGTACACCGGGGAGCTGTTTTTT
TRBV28	-	TRBJ1-2	TRBD1	CASSSGTGNYGYTF	TGTGCCAGCAGTTCGGGGACAGGGAACTATGGCTACACCTTC
TRBV18	-	TRBJ2-7	TRBD1	CASSFRDSYYEQYF	TGTGCCAGCTCATTTCGGGACAGCTACTACGAGCAGTACTTC
TRBV5-1	-	TRBJ2-2	-	CASSLMSVAGTRSGELFF	TGCGCCAGCAGCTTGATGTCAGTGGCGGGAACTAGGTCCGGGGAGCTGTTTTTT
TRBV5-5	-	TRBJ2-5	-	CASDAGPRGTQYF	TGTGCCAGCGATGCTGGACCCCGGGGGACCCAGTACTTC
TRBV7-2	-	TRBJ1-3	TRBD1	CASSLIQGAPGNTIYF	TGTGCCAGCAGCTTAATACAGGGGGCGCCTGGAAACACCATATATTTT
TRBV20-1	once	TRBJ1-1	-	CSAMRGAEAFF	TGCAGTGCTATGAGAGGAGCTGAAGCTTTCTTT
TRBV7-2	-	TRBJ2-7	-	CASSLNRGLILSSYEQYF	TGTGCCAGCAGCTTAAACAGGGGACTTATTCTGAGCTCCTACGAGCAGTACTTC
TRBV13	-	TRBJ2-1	TRBD2	CASSLETSGTDEQFF	TGTGCCAGCAGCTTAGAGACTAGCGGGACGGATGAGCAGTTCTTC
TRBV4-3	-	TRBJ2-3	-	CASSQVWFRTPLGTDTQYF	TGCGCCAGCAGCCAAGTATGGTTCAGGACACCGCTTGGCACAGATACGCAGTATTTT
TRBV18	-	TRBJ2-7	-	CASSPMADYEQYF	TGTGCCAGCTCACCCATGGCAGACTACGAGCAGTACTTC
TRBV9	-	TRBJ2-7	-	CASSVSGADEQYF	TGTGCCAGCAGCGTATCTGGGGCCGACGAGCAGTACTTC
TRBV28	-	TRBJ2-2	-	CASTVRTLNTGELFF	TGTGCCAGCACAGTCCGAACCTTGAACACCGGGGAGCTGTTTTTT
TRBV10-3	-	TRBJ1-1	-	CAISERVNTEAFF	TGTGCCATCAGTGAGAGAGTGAACACTGAAGCTTTCTTT
TRBV27	once	TRBJ2-2	-	CASSPSTLYTGELFF	TGTGCCAGCAGTCCCTCGACACTCTACACCGGGGAGCTGTTTTTT
TRBV2	-	TRBJ1-1	-	CATGSGMNTEAFF	TGTGCCACCGGGTCGGGTATGAACACTGAAGCTTTCTTT
TRBV4-1	-	TRBJ2-7	-	CASSQAYGYEQYF	TGCGCCAGCAGCCAAGCCTACGGCTACGAGCAGTACTTC
TRBV6-5	-	TRBJ1-2	TRBD1	CASSNTGAPYGYTF	TGTGCCAGCAGCAATACAGGGGCCCCCTATGGCTACACCTTC
TRBV7-9	medium-sized	TRBJ2-7	TRBD1	CASATTGVTYEQYF	TGTGCCAGCGCTACCACAGGGGTGACCTACGAGCAGTACTTC
TRBV6-6	-	TRBJ2-7	-	CASSYSTGRGAEQYF	TGTGCCAGCAGTTACTCGACTGGCAGGGGTGCCGAGCAGTACTTC
TRBV5-4	-	TRBJ2-7	TRBD1	CASSWDRNYEQYF	TGTGCCAGCAGCTGGGACAGAAACTACGAGCAGTACTTC
TRBV7-8	few	TRBJ2-3	-	CASSRTGYNTDTQYF	TGTGCCAGCAGCCGCACAGGGTATAACACAGATACGCAGTATTTT
TRBV7-6	-	TRBJ2-3	TRBD2	CASSSRRGGLAHTDTQYF	TGTGCCAGCAGCTCTCGTCGGGGGGGGTTAGCCCACACAGATACGCAGTATTTT
TRBV11-2	few	TRBJ1-1	-	CASSEGGWYGNTEAFF	TGTGCCAGCAGCGAAGGAGGGTGGTATGGTAACACTGAAGCTTTCTTT
TRBV7-2	-	TRBJ1-3	-	CASSLQGNSGNTIYF	TGTGCCAGCAGCCTACAGGGCAACTCTGGAAACACCATATATTTT
TRBV4-2	once	TRBJ2-7	-	CASSQSPGDSSYEQYF	TGTGCCAGCAGCCAATCCCCGGGGGATAGCTCCTACGAGCAGTACTTC
TRBV6-5	few	TRBJ1-6	-	CASSNNSPLHF	TGTGCCAGCAGCAATAATTCACCCCTCCACTTT
TRBV18	few	TRBJ1-4	-	CASSPPGTGQQKKLFF	TGTGCCAGCTCACCCCCCGGCACCGGACAACAGAAAAAACTGTTTTTT
TRBV7-9	once	TRBJ2-1	TRBD2	CASSLASGRASSYNEQFF	TGTGCCAGCAGCTTAGCTAGCGGGAGGGCGAGCTCCTACAATGAGCAGTTCTTC
TRBV19	-	TRBJ2-7	TRBD1	CASRPGQGYYEQYF	TGTGCCAGTAGGCCGGGACAGGGATACTACGAGCAGTACTTC
TRBV25-1	-	TRBJ1-2	TRBD1	CASSDQRRTGFGGYTF	TGTGCCAGCAGTGACCAACGGAGGACAGGGTTCGGTGGCTACACCTTC
TRBV5-1	-	TRBJ2-7	TRBD2	CASSLVSGSSYEQYF	TGCGCCAGCAGCTTAGTAAGCGGGAGCTCCTACGAGCAGTACTTC
TRBV4-3	-	TRBJ2-3	TRBD2	CASSQARKRLAESTDTQYF	TGCGCCAGCAGCCAAGCTCGAAAGAGACTAGCGGAGAGCACAGATACGCAGTATTTT
TRBV11-3	-	TRBJ2-1	TRBD2	CASSLDRWLAGGTEQFF	TGTGCCAGCAGCTTAGATCGATGGCTAGCGGGAGGGACGGAGCAGTTCTTC
TRBV28	-	TRBJ1-2	-	CASRTGQRRSQGYTF	TGTGCCAGCAGGACAGGACAGAGAAGATCCCAGGGCTACACCTTC
TRBV28	-	TRBJ1-1	-	CASTLPAEGMNTEAFF	TGTGCCAGCACCCTCCCGGCGGAGGGAATGAACACTGAAGCTTTCTTT
TRBV9	-	TRBJ2-2	-	CASSPHREANTGELFF	TGTGCCAGCAGCCCGCACAGGGAAGCGAACACCGGGGAGCTGTTTTTT
TRBV7-2	once	TRBJ2-5	-	CASSRSYGQETQYF	TGTGCCAGCAGCCGCTCATACGGCCAAGAGACCCAGTACTTC